This TCR beta chain was found in a study of identical twins. A single record per CDR3 protein comes from TCRdb applying MiXCR to the 5' RACE reads. The table records 500,000 to 650,000 distinct CDR3 sequences, around 7.4% of them present only once. This clonotype occurred a few times. V was clipped by 5 bases and J by 2 bases, with 6 bases between them. The CDR3 consists of 12 residues. Looked up from germline, CDR1 is MDHEN and CDR2 is SYDVKM. These data also featured in a second study, about yellow fever vaccine responses in identical twins.

The clonotype originates from a young woman in good health. The V and J genes are TRBV28 and TRBJ1-2; no firm D call. Sequenced sample: PBMCs. The CDR3, as DNA: TGTGCCAGCAGTCCGAGGAACTATGGCTACACCTTC. The encoded protein is CASSPRNYGYTF.